This T cell receptor (beta chain) was found in a study of CXCR3-negative and CXCR3-positive naive CD8 T cells. This CDR3 has 15 amino acids. Germline CDR1 and CDR2: MGHRA and YSYEKL. The libraries of TRB cDNA were prepared using 5' RACE with UMI labels. One entry per CDR3 protein, without DNA, is what TCRdb gives after re-calling the 5' RACE reads. In total, the table holds approximately 8,500 distinct CDR3 sequences. The sequence derives from a human donor in good health. Some clones in this sample may be carry-over from other donors' samples. The sample taken for sequencing was naive CXCR3- CD8+ T cells from blood. As for subset: CD45RO-CCR7+CD27+CD95- naive CD8+ T cells lacking CXCR3 (TNR3-). The J gene is TRBJ2-3, the V gene TRBV4-1; absent DNA, TCRdb's TRBD2 call cannot be checked. This chain's CDR3 is CASRIPGLAEDTQYF.